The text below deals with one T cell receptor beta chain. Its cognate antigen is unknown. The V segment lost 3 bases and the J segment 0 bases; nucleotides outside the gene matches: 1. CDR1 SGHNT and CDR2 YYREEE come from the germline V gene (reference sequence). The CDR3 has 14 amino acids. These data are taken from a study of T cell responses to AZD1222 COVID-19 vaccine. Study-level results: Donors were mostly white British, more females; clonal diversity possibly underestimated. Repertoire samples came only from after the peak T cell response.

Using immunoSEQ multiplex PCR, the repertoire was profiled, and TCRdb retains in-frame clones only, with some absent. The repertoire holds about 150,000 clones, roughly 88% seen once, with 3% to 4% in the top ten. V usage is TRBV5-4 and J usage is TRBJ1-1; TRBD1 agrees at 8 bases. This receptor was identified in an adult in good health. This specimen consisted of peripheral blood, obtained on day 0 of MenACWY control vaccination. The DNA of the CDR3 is TGTGCCAGCAGCTCGGGACAGGTGAACACTGAAGCTTTCTTT. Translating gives CASSSGQVNTEAFF.